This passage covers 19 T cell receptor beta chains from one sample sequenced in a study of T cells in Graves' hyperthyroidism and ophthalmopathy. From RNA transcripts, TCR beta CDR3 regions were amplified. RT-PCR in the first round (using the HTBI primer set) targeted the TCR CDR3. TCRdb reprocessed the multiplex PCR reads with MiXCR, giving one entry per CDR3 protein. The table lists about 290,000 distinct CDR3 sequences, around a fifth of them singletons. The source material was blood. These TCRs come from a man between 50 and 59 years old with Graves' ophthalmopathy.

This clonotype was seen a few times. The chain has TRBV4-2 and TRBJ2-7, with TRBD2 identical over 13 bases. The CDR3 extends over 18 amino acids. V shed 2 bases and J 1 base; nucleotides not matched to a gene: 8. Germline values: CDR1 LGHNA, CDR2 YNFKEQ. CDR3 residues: CASSQQTGTSGKSYEQYF. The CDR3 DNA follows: TGTGCCAGCAGCCAACAAACCGGGACTAGCGGGAAGTCCTACGAGCAGTACTTC.

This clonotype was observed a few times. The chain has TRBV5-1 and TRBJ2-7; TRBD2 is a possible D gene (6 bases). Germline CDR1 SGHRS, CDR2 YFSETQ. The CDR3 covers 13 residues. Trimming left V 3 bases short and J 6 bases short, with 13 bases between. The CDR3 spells CASSSGGGSEQYF. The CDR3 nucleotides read TGCGCCAGCAGCTCCGGGGGAGGAAGCGAGCAGTACTTC.

The CDR3 here is CSVEVQGEFIQFF. The CDR3 nucleotides read TGCAGCGTTGAAGTACAGGGGGAATTCATCCAGTTCTTC. The chain has TRBV29-1 and TRBJ2-1; 8 positions match TRBD1. The CDR3 runs 13 residues. The germline V gene has CDR1 SQVTM and CDR2 ANQGSEA. V lost 1 base and J lost 13; bases outside the gene matches: 9.

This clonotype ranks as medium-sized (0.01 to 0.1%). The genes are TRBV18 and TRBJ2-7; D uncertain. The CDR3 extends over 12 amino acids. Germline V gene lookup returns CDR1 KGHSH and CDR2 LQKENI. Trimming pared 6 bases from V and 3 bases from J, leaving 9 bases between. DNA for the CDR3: TGTGCCAGCTCCCTTGAGGACTACGAGCAGTACTTC. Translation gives CASSLEDYEQYF.

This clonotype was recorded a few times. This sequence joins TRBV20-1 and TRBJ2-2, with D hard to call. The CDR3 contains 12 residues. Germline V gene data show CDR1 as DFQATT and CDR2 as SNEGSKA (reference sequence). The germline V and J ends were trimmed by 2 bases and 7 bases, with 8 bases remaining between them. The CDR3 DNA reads TGCAGTGCTAGACTACGCGTCGGGGAGCTGTTTTTT. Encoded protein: CSARLRVGELFF.

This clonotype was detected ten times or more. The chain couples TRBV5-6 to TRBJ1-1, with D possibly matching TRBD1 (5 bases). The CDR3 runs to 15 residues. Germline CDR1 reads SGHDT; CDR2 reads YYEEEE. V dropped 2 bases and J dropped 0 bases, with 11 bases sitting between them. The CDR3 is CASSFPGTVNTEAFF. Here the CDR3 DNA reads TGTGCCAGCAGCTTCCCCGGGACCGTGAACACTGAAGCTTTCTTT.

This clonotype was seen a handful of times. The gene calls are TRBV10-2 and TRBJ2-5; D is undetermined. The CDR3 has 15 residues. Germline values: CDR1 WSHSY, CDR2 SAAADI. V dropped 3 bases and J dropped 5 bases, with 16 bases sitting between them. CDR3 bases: TGCGCCAGCAGTGAAGGCCAGCGAGATAGGGAGACCCAGTACTTC. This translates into CASSEGQRDRETQYF.

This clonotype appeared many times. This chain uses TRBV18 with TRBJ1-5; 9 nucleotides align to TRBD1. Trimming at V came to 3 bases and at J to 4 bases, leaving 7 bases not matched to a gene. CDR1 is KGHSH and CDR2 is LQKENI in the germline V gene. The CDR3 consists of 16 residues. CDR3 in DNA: TGTGCCAGCTCACCGCCCGGGACAGGGAGAAATCAGCCCCAGCATTTT. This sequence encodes CASSPPGTGRNQPQHF.

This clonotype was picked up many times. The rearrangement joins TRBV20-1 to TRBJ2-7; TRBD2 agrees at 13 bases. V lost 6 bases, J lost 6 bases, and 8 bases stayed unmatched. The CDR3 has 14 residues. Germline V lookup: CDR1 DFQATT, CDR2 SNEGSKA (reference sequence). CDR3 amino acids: CSARTSGRAPEQYF. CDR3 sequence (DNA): TGCAGTGCGCGAACTAGCGGGAGGGCTCCCGAGCAGTACTTC.

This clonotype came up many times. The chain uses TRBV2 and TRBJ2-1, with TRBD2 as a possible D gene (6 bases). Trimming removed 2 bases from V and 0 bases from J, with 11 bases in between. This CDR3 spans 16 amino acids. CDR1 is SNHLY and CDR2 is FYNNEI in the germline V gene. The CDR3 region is CASSERRGSSYNEQFF. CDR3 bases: TGTGCCAGCAGTGAAAGGAGGGGAAGCTCCTACAATGAGCAGTTCTTC.

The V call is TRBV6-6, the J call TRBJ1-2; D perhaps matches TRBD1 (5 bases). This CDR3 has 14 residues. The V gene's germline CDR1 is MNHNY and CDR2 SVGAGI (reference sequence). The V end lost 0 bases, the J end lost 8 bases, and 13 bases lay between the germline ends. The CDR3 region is CASSYSRGRRGYTF. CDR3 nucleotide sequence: TGTGCCAGCAGTTACTCGAGGGGCCGAAGAGGCTACACCTTC.

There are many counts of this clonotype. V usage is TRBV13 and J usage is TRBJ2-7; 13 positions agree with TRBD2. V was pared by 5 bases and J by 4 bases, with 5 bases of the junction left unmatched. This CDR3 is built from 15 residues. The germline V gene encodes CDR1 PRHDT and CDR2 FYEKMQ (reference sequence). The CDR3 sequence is CASSPGLAGVYEQYF. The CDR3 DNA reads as TGTGCCAGCAGCCCTGGACTAGCGGGAGTGTACGAGCAGTACTTC.

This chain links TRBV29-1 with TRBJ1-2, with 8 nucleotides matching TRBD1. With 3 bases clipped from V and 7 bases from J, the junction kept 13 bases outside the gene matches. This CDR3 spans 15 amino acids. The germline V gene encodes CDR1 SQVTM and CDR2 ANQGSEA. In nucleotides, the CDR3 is TGCAGCGTTGAGGGAAGGACAGGGCTCCTTGGTGGCTACACCTTC. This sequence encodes CSVEGRTGLLGGYTF.

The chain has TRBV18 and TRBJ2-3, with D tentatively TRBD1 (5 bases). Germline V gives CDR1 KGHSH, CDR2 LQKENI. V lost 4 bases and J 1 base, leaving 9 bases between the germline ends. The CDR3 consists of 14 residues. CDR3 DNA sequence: TGTGCCAGCTCACGAACGACAGGCACAGATACGCAGTATTTT. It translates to CASSRTTGTDTQYF. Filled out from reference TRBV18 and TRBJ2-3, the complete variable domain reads NAGVMQNPRHLVRRRGQEARLRCSPMKGHSHVYWYRQLPEEGLKFMVYLQKENIIDESGMPKERFSAEFPKEGPSILRIQQVVRGDSAAYFCASSRTTGTDTQYFGPGTRLTVL.

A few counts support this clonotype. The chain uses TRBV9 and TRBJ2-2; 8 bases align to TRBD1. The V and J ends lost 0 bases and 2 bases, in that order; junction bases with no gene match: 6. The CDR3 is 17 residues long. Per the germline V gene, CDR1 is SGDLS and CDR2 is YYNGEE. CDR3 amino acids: CASSVATGTGNTGELFF. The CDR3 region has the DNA TGTGCCAGCAGCGTAGCTACCGGGACAGGCAACACCGGGGAGCTGTTTTTT.

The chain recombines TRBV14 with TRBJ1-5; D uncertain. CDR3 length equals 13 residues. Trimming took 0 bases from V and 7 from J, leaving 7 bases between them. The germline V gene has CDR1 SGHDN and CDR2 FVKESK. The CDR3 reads CASSQDNSQPQHF. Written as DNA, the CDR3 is TGTGCCAGCAGCCAAGATAATTCGCAGCCCCAGCATTTT.

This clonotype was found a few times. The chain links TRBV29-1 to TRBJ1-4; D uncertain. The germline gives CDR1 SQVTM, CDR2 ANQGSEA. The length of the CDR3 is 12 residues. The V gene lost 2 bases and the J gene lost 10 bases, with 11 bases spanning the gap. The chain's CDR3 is CSVEQEAGKLFF. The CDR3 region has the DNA TGCAGCGTTGAACAGGAAGCTGGAAAACTGTTTTTT.

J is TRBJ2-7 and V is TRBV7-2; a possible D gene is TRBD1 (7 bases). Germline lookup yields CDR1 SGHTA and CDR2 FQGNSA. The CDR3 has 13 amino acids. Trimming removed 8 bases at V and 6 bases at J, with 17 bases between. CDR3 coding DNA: TGTGCCAGCTCTCGACAGGGAGGTTCCGAGCAGTACTTC. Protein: CASSRQGGSEQYF.

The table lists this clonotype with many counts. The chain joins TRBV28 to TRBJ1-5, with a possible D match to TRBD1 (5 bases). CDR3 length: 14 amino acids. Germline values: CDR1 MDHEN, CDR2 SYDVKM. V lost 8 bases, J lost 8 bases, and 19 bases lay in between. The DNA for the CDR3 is TGTGCCAGCTCCGGGGACGGCCATCGAAAGCCCCAGCATTTT. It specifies CASSGDGHRKPQHF. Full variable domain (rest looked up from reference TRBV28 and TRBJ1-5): DVKVTQSSRYLVKRTGEKVFLECVQDMDHENMFWYRQDPGLGLRLIYFSYDVKMKEKGDIPEGYSVSREKKERFSLILESASTNQTSMYLCASSGDGHRKPQHFGDGTRLSIL.